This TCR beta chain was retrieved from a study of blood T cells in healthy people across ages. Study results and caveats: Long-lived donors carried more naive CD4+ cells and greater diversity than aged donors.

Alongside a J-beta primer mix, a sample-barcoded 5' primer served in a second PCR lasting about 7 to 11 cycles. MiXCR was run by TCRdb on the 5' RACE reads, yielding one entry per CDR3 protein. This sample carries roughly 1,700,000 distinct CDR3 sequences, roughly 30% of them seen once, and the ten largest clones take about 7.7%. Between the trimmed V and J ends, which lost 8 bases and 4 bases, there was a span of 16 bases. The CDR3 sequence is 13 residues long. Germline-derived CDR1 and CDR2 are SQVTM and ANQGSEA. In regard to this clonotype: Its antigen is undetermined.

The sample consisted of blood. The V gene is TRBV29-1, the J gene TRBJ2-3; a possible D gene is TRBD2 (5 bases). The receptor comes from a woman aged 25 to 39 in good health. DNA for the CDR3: TGCAGCTGGGAAGCGCAGAGGGCAGATACGCAGTATTTT. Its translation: CSWEAQRADTQYF.